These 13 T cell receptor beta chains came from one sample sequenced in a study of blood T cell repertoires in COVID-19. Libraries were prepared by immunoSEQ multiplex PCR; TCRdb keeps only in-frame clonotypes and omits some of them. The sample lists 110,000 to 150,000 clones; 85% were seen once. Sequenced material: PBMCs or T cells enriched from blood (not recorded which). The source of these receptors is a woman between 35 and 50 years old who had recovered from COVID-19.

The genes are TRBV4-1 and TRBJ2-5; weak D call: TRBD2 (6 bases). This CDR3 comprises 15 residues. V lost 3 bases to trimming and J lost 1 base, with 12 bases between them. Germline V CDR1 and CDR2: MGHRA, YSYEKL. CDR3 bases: TGCGCCAGCAGCCAGGGGGAGGCGGGCCAAGAGACCCAGTACTTC. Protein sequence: CASSQGEAGQETQYF.

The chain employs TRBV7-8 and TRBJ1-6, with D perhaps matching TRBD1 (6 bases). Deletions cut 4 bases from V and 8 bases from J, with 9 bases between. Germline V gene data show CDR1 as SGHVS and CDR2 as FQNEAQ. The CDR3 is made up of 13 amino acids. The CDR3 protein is CASSWRTDSPLHF. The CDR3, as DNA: TGTGCCAGCAGCTGGCGGACAGATTCACCCCTCCACTTT.

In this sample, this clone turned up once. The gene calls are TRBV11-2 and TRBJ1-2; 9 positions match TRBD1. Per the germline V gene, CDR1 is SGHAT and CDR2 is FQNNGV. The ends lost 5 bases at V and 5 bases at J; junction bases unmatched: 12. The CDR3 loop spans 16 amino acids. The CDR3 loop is CASSQGFRDRVYGYTF. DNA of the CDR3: TGTGCCAGCAGCCAGGGCTTCCGGGACAGGGTGTATGGCTACACCTTC.

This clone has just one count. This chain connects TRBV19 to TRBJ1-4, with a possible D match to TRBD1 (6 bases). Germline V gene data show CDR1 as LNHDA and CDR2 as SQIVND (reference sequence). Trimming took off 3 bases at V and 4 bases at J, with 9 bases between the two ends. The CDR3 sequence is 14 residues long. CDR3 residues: CASSIGQNNEKLFF. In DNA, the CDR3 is TGTGCCAGTAGTATCGGACAGAATAATGAAAAACTGTTTTTT.

The CDR3 sequence: CASSGAGQGNQPQHF. For the CDR3, the DNA is TGTGCCAGCAGCGGGGCGGGACAGGGCAATCAGCCCCAGCATTTT. V usage is TRBV2 and J usage is TRBJ1-5, with 8 bases that match TRBD1. The CDR3 spans 15 residues. CDR1 and CDR2 (germline): SNHLY, FYNNEI. V was pared by 6 bases and J by 2 bases, with 6 bases of the junction left unmatched.

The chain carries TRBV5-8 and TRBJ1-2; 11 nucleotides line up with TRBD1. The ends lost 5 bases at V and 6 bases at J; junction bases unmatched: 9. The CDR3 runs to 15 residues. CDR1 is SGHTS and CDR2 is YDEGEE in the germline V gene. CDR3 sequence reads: CASSYLGQGADGYTF. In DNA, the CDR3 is TGTGCCAGCAGTTATCTTGGACAGGGGGCGGATGGCTACACCTTC.

The CDR3 loop reads CASSLPTGLNNEQFF. Written as DNA, the CDR3 is TGCGCCAGCAGCTTACCTACCGGACTAAACAATGAGCAGTTCTTC. The rearrangement links TRBV5-1 to TRBJ2-1; D may be TRBD2 (6 bases). Germline V gene data show CDR1 as SGHRS and CDR2 as YFSETQ. This CDR3 is 15 amino acids long. Trimming shortened V by 2 bases and J by 5 bases, and 14 bases separated the two germline ends.

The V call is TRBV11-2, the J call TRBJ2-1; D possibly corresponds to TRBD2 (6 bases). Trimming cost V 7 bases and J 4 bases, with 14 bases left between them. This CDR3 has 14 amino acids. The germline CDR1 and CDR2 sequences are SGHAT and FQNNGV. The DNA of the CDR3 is TGTGCCAGCACACCAACGGGAGTTTACAATGAGCAGTTCTTC. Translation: CASTPTGVYNEQFF.

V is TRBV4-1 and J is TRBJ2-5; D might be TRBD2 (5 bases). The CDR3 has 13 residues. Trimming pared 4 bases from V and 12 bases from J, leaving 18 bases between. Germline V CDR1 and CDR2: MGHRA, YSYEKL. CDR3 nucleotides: TGCGCCAGCAGCCCTGTGAGCGGTGAGCTGGAGTACTTC. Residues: CASSPVSGELEYF.

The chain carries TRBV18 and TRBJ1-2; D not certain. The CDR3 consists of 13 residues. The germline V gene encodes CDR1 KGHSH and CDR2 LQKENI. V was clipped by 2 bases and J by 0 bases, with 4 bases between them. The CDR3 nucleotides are TGTGCCAGCTCACCAGACACTAACTATGGCTACACCTTC. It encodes CASSPDTNYGYTF.

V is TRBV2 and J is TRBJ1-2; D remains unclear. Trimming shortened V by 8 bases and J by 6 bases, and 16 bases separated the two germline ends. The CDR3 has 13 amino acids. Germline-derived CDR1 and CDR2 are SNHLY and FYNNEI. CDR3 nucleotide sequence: TGTGCCAGCCGGGAGGGAGTCTCGAATGGCTACACCTTC. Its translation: CASREGVSNGYTF. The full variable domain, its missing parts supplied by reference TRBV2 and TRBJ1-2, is EPEVTQTPSHQVTQMGQEVILRCVPISNHLYFYWYRQILGQKVEFLVSFYNNEISEKSEIFDDQFSVERPDGSNFTLKIRSTKLEDSAMYFCASREGVSNGYTFGSGTRLTVV.

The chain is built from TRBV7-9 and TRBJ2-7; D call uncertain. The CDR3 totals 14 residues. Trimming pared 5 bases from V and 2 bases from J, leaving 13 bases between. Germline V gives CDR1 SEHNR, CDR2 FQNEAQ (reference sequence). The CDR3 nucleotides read TGTGCCAGCAGCCTACCCCGCAGGACCTACGAGCAGTACTTC. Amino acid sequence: CASSLPRRTYEQYF.

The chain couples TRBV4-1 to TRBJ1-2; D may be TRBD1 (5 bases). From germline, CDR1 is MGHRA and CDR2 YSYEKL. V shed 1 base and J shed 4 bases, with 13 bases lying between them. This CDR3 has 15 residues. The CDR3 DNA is TGCGCCAGCAGCCAAGTGGGAGGGACGCGCTATGGCTACACCTTC. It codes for CASSQVGGTRYGYTF.